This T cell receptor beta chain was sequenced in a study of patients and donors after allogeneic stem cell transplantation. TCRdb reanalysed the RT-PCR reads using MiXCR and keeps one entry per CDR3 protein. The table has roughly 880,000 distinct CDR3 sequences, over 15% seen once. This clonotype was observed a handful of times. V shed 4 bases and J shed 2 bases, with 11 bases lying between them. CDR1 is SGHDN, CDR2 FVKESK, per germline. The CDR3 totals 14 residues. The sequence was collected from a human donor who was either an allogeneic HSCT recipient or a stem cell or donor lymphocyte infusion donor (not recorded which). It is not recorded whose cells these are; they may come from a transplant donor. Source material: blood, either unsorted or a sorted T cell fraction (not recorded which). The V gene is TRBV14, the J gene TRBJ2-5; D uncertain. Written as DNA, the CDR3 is TGTGCCAGCAGCCTTGTGGCGGTTCAAGAGACCCAGTACTTC. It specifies CASSLVAVQETQYF.